The entry below describes one T cell receptor (beta chain). The antigen is undetermined. With a J-beta primer mix and a sample-barcoded 5' primer, a second PCR ran about 7 to 11 cycles. Each TCR beta cDNA got a 12-nucleotide random molecular identifier. TCRdb passed the 5' RACE reads through MiXCR, listing each CDR3 protein once. The sample yields 1.5 million to 2 million distinct CDR3 sequences, approximately 28% seen once. The record originates from a study of blood T cells in healthy people across ages. Study outcomes and limitations: Relative to aged donors, long-lived donors carried more naive CD4+ cells and displayed higher diversity.

Caucasian individuals from Russia who were healthy and aged 6 to 90 acted as donors. The sample taken for sequencing was blood. This TCR was recovered from a woman aged 30 to 39 in good health.

As DNA, the CDR3 is TGTGCCAGCAGTGAGAGAGCAGGGACCCCCGGGGAGACCCAGTACTTC. It yields the protein CASSERAGTPGETQYF. This rearrangement joins TRBV2 to TRBJ2-5, with D perhaps matching TRBD1 or TRBD2 (5 bases each). The CDR3 has 16 residues. Per germline, CDR1 SNHLY and CDR2 FYNNEI. The germline V and J ends were trimmed by 3 bases and 5 bases, with 19 bases remaining between them.